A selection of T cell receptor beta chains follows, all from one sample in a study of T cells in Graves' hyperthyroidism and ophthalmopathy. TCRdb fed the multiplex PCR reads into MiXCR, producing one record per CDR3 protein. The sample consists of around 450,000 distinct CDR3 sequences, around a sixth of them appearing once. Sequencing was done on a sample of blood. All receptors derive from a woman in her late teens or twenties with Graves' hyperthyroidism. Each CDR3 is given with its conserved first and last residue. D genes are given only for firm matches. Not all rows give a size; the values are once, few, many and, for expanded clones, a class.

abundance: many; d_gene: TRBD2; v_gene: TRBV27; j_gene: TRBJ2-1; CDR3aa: CARAGGSNEQFF; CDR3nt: TGTGCCAGGGCGGGAGGGTCAAATGAGCAGTTCTTC
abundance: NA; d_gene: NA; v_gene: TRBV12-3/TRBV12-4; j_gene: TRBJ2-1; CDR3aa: CASSPSSAAHNEQFF; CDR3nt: TGTGCCAGCAGTCCCTCTAGCGCGGCACACAATGAGCAGTTCTTC
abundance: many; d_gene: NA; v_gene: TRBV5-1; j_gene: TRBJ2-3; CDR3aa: CASSFGGLSTDTQYF; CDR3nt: TGCGCCAGCAGCTTCGGGGGATTGAGCACAGATACGCAGTATTTT
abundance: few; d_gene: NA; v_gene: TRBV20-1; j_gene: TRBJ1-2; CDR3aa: CSARGGTGTGYTF; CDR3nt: TGCAGTGCTAGAGGGGGAACAGGGACAGGCTACACCTTC
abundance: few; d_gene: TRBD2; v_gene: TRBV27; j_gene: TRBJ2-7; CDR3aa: CASSLAGAGTSAPYEQYF; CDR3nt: TGTGCCAGCAGTTTAGCGGGGGCGGGGACTAGCGCACCCTACGAGCAGTACTTC
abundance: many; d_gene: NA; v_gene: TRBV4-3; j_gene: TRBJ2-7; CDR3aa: CASSQDRGYEQYF; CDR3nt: TGCGCCAGCAGCCAAGATCGGGGTTACGAGCAGTACTTC
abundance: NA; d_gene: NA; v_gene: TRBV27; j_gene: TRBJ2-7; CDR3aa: CASSGPGIYEQYF; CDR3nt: TGTGCCAGCAGTGGGCCGGGGATCTACGAGCAGTACTTC
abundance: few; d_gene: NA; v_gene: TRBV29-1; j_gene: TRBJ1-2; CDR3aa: CSAPTGANYGYTF; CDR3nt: TGCAGCGCACCGACGGGGGCCAACTATGGCTACACCTTC
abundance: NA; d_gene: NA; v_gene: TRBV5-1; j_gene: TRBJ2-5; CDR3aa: CASSFIPNQETQYF; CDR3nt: TGCGCCAGCAGCTTCATCCCGAACCAAGAGACCCAGTACTTC
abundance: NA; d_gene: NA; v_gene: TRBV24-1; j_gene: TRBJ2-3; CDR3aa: CATSEDTDTQYF; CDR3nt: TGTGCCACCAGTGAGGACACAGATACGCAGTATTTT
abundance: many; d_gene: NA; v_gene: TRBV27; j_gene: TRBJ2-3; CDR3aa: CASSFRATRTDTQYF; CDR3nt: TGTGCCAGCAGTTTCAGGGCAACAAGGACAGATACGCAGTATTTT
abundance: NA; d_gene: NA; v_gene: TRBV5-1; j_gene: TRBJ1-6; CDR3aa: CASSLGGADSPLHF; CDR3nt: TGCGCCAGCAGCTTGGGCGGGGCGGATTCACCCCTCCACTTT
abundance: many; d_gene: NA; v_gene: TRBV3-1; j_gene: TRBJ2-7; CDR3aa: CASSQEGSFYEQYF; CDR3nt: TGTGCCAGCAGCCAAGAGGGATCCTTTTACGAGCAGTACTTC
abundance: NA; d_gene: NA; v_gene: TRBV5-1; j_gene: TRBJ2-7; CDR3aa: CASSANLQGSEQYF; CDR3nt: TGCGCCAGCAGCGCGAACTTACAGGGCTCCGAGCAGTACTTC
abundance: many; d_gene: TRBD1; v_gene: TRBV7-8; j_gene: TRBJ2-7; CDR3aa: CASSLRSLGQEIYEQYF; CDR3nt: TGTGCCAGCAGCTTAAGATCGCTGGGACAGGAGATCTACGAGCAGTACTTC
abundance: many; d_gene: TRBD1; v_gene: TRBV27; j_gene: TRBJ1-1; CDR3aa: CASSGPGQWNTEAFF; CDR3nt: TGTGCCAGCAGTGGACCGGGACAGTGGAACACTGAAGCTTTCTTT